Following are 18 T cell receptor beta chains from one sample sequenced in a study of shared clonotypes between healthy human individuals. This table comes from immunoSEQ multiplex PCR, and its TCRdb copy is limited to in-frame clones, with some not included. Of about 500,000 clones listed, 70% to 80% are singletons. Material: PBMCs. The source is a woman in her thirties or forties in good health. Some clones in this sample may be carry-over from other donors' samples.

Here the CDR3 DNA reads TGTGCCAGCAAACAAAACTATGGCTACACCTTC. It translates to CASKQNYGYTF. This rearrangement joins TRBV28 to TRBJ1-2; D is undetermined. Germline loops: CDR1 MDHEN, CDR2 SYDVKM. The length of the CDR3 is 11 residues. V dropped 7 bases and J dropped 2 bases, with 5 bases sitting between them.

About this clone itself: Other nucleotide sequences in the sample specify the same CDR3. V is TRBV5-1 and J is TRBJ1-4, with D uncertain. The CDR3 covers 14 residues. Germline lookup yields CDR1 SGHRS and CDR2 YFSETQ. V shed 0 bases and J shed 2 bases, with 5 bases lying between them. This CDR3 is CASSLGPTNEKLFF. The CDR3 nucleotides are TGCGCCAGCAGCTTGGGACCGACTAATGAAAAACTGTTTTTT.

This clone was counted once. The junction does not match germline at one end; this may be a read error. The V and J genes are TRBV30 and TRBJ1-5, with a weak D call TRBD1 (6 bases). The CDR3 has 13 amino acids. CDR1 is GTSNPN, CDR2 SVGIG, per germline (reference sequence). This chain's CDR3 is CAWSQDSNQPQHF. CDR3 DNA: TGTGCCTGGAGTCAGGACAGCAACCAGCCCCAGCATTTT.

This rearrangement joins TRBV6-4 to TRBJ2-3; 8 bases are a match to TRBD2. J gave up 1 base and V 10 bases, and 7 bases lay outside the gene matches. Germline lookup yields CDR1 MRHNA and CDR2 SNTAGT. CDR3 length equals 14 residues. The CDR3 nucleotides read TGTGCCACCAGCACAGCGGGAGGCACAGATACGCAGTATTTT. It translates to CATSTAGGTDTQYF.

The V call is TRBV5-6, the J call TRBJ2-3; 10 bases are shared with TRBD2. The V gene end was trimmed by 4 bases and the J gene end by 0 bases; junction bases not matched to a gene: 5. Germline loops: CDR1 SGHDT, CDR2 YYEEEE. The CDR3 contains 16 residues. For the CDR3, the DNA is TGTGCCAGCAGCGGGACAGCGGGAGGGAGCACAGATACGCAGTATTTT. Translation: CASSGTAGGSTDTQYF.

V usage is TRBV27 and J usage is TRBJ1-1; unclear D gene. The CDR3 covers 15 residues. The V and J ends lost 6 bases and 4 bases respectively, with 18 bases between them. The germline gives CDR1 MNHEY, CDR2 SMNVEV (reference sequence). In nucleotides, the CDR3 is TGTGCCAGCAGCCATCCTCCGAGGCTGGGCACTGAAGCTTTCTTT. As protein: CASSHPPRLGTEAFF.

This clone turned up a few times. V usage is TRBV29-1 and J usage is TRBJ2-5, with 11 bases that match TRBD2. The DNA end favors TRBJ2-7, so the J call may be wrong. This CDR3 has 15 residues. Germline CDR1 is SQVTM and CDR2 is ANQGSEA. Here the CDR3 DNA reads TGCAGCGTTGAATTTGGGACTAGCGGACACTACGAGCAGTACTTC. This gives the protein CSVEFGTSGHYEQYF.

This clone was detected only a few times. The genes are TRBV9 and TRBJ2-6; D possibly matches TRBD1 or TRBD2 (5 bases each). Germline lookup yields CDR1 SGDLS and CDR2 YYNGEE. Trimming stripped 4 bases from V and 2 bases from J, with 19 bases between. The CDR3 runs to 18 residues. In DNA form, the CDR3 reads TGTGCCAGCAGCCCCGGTGCAGGGACCGGAGCTGGGGCCAACGTCCTGACTTTC. This encodes CASSPGAGTGAGANVLTF.

The V gene is TRBV19, the J gene TRBJ1-5; D is uncertain. Trimming took off 6 bases at V and 4 bases at J, with 16 bases between the two ends. The CDR3 is made up of 15 amino acids. Germline CDR1 is LNHDA and CDR2 is SQIVND (reference sequence). CDR3 nucleotides: TGTGCCAGTAGCCGACACGAGGGTAGGAATCAGCCCCAGCATTTT. Translated, it gives CASSRHEGRNQPQHF.

This chain uses TRBV7-8 with TRBJ2-7; D not resolved. The V end was cut by 0 bases, the J end by 0 bases, with 12 bases between. This CDR3 has 16 amino acids. Germline V gene sequence: CDR1 SGHVS, CDR2 FQNEAQ. In DNA form, the CDR3 reads TGTGCCAGCAGCTTAGCCTACTCAATGAGCTCCTACGAGCAGTACTTC. Amino acid sequence: CASSLAYSMSSYEQYF. The whole variable domain, remainder taken from reference TRBV7-8 and TRBJ2-7, is GAGVSQSPRYKVAKRGQDVALRCDPISGHVSLFWYQQALGQGPEFLTYFQNEAQLDKSGLPSDRFFAERPEGSVSTLKIQRTQQEDSAVYLCASSLAYSMSSYEQYFGPGTRLTVT.

In its sample, this clone was seen a few times. The CDR3 DNA follows: TGTGCCAGCAGCTTAAGCGGAGGACAGGGAGGAGAAAAACTGTTTTTT. It codes for CASSLSGGQGGEKLFF. The chain uses TRBV7-8 and TRBJ1-4, with TRBD1 matching over 8 bases. The V and J ends lost 2 bases and 8 bases, in that order; junction bases with no gene match: 10. Germline CDR1 and CDR2: SGHVS and FQNEAQ. The CDR3 spans 16 residues.

This clone was counted a single time. The V and J genes are TRBV19 and TRBJ2-5; no firm D call. Germline V CDR1 and CDR2: LNHDA, SQIVND (reference sequence). CDR3 length equals 13 residues. The ends were cut back, 5 bases at V and 5 bases at J, with 12 bases in the middle. CDR3 residues: CASSARKAETQYF. The CDR3 DNA sequence: TGTGCCAGTAGTGCGCGGAAGGCTGAGACCCAGTACTTC.

J is TRBJ2-3 and V is TRBV7-9; unclear D gene. This CDR3 region has 12 residues. V lost 4 bases, J lost 6 bases, and 8 bases lay in between. Looked up from germline, CDR1 is SEHNR and CDR2 is FQNEAQ (reference sequence). The CDR3 region is CASSSLGDTQYF. The CDR3 DNA sequence: TGTGCCAGCAGCTCCCTCGGGGATACGCAGTATTTT. The entire variable domain, with the rest obtained from reference TRBV7-9 and TRBJ2-3, is as follows: DTGVSQNPRHKITKRGQNVTFRCDPISEHNRLYWYRQTLGQGPEFLTYFQNEAQLEKSRLLSDRFSAERPKGSFSTLEIQRTEQGDSAMYLCASSSLGDTQYFGPGTRLTVL.

The table lists this clone with many counts. The sample holds other DNA sequences that translate to the same CDR3. The DNA for the CDR3 is TGCAGCGTTGGTAAGGCCACCAATGAAAAACTGTTTTTT. Residues: CSVGKATNEKLFF. The chain carries TRBV29-1 and TRBJ1-4; D is unclear. Trimming pared 4 bases from V and 5 bases from J, leaving 11 bases between. From germline, CDR1 is SQVTM and CDR2 ANQGSEA. CDR3 size: 13 residues.

CDR3 sequence reads: CSVEASGWETQYF. DNA for the CDR3: TGCAGCGTTGAGGCTAGCGGGTGGGAGACCCAGTACTTC. V and J are TRBV29-1 and TRBJ2-5; 8 bases line up with TRBD2. Germline V gene lookup returns CDR1 SQVTM and CDR2 ANQGSEA. The trim removed 3 bases at V and 5 bases at J, leaving 5 bases unmatched. The CDR3 totals 13 residues.

The chain combines TRBV5-6 with TRBJ2-1; possible D gene TRBD1, 6 bases. V lost 4 bases and J 3 bases, leaving 17 bases between the germline ends. The germline V gene has CDR1 SGHDT and CDR2 YYEEEE. The CDR3 covers 16 residues. The CDR3 is CASSAQGQGHYNEQFF. DNA for the CDR3: TGTGCCAGCAGCGCACAGGGTCAGGGACACTACAATGAGCAGTTCTTC.

This clone was observed a few times. The V call is TRBV13, the J call TRBJ2-2, with D unclear. V was shortened by 1 base and J by 0 bases, with 6 bases between the two germline ends. The CDR3 contains 15 residues. CDR1 is PRHDT, CDR2 FYEKMQ, per germline (reference sequence). The CDR3 loop is CASSLVGANTGELFF. As DNA, the CDR3 is TGTGCCAGCAGCTTAGTTGGCGCGAACACCGGGGAGCTGTTTTTT.

The rearrangement joins TRBV18 to TRBJ2-3; D uncertain. The CDR3 totals 16 residues. The ends were cut back, 3 bases at V and 3 bases at J, with 16 bases in the middle. Germline CDR1 KGHSH, CDR2 LQKENI. CDR3 amino acids: CASSPYLGMGTDTQYF. CDR3 in DNA: TGTGCCAGCTCACCCTACCTGGGGATGGGAACAGATACGCAGTATTTT.